These T cell receptor beta chains were read from a single sample in a study of OX40 agonist ivuxolimab in advanced cancers. Only in-frame clones appear in the TCRdb table, and some are missing; sequencing was by immunoSEQ multiplex PCR. The sample has about 18,000 clones, over 75% seen once. The starting material was CD4+ or CD8+ T cells sorted from blood, obtained in a trial of the OX40 agonist ivuxolimab. The receptors were gathered from an adult with an advanced solid tumor such as melanoma, head and neck, liver or kidney cancer. Each CDR3 is given without its conserved first and last residue. The D gene is left open where the match is weak. Size values are once, few and many counts, or a class for expanded clones, and some rows have none.

D	size	V	J	CDR3
TRBD1	NA	TRBV2	TRBJ1-5	ASVGTDTGPQH
NA	NA	TRBV4-1	TRBJ2-1	ASSQDFGLYNEQF
NA	NA	TRBV27	TRBJ2-5	ASSGGGPFIETQY
NA	NA	TRBV11-2	TRBJ2-1	ASSLDGRNRDRLAYNEQF
NA	NA	TRBV9	TRBJ2-2	ASSVVGGGTGELF
NA	medium-sized	TRBV5-1	TRBJ2-2	ASSFAGAYTGELF
TRBD2	NA	TRBV5-1	TRBJ2-5	ASSISGGAGETQY
NA	NA	TRBV19	TRBJ2-7	ASNNRGHYEQY
NA	NA	TRBV7-6	TRBJ2-5	ASTPYGGAETQY
NA	NA	TRBV6-1	TRBJ2-7	ASSGRRGAGEQY
TRBD2	NA	TRBV4-1	TRBJ2-7	ASSQTSGGAYEQY
NA	NA	TRBV6-4	TRBJ2-5	ASSPRATETQY
NA	few	TRBV4-1	TRBJ2-5	ASSQVDSGAAAQY
NA	NA	TRBV2	NA	ASKVTKATYEQY
NA	NA	TRBV5-5	TRBJ2-3	ASSPSGLDTQY